The clone carrying this T cell receptor (beta chain) was found once. The CDR3 is 18 amino acids. Trimming took 1 base from V and 2 from J; bases not matched to a gene: 8. CDR1 SEHNR and CDR2 FQNEAQ come from the germline V gene (reference sequence). The data originate from a study of blood T cell repertoires in COVID-19. As originally analysed: Estimation of nucleated cell counts was performed using reference gene primer amplification. Sequenced by immunoSEQ multiplex PCR; TCRdb stores in-frame clones only, minus some. Clone size and the V and J calls come from that table; the DNA yielded D and trimming. Here the sample spans roughly 27,000 clones, about 90% being singletons.

The chain has TRBV7-9 and TRBJ2-1; the match to TRBD2 covers 10 bases. The sequence was obtained from a woman aged 60-75 years with active COVID-19. Specimen: peripheral blood. The CDR3 region is CASSLGPPGLAAYNEQFF. CDR3 DNA sequence: TGTGCCAGCAGCTTAGGGCCCCCCGGACTAGCGGCCTACAATGAGCAGTTCTTC.